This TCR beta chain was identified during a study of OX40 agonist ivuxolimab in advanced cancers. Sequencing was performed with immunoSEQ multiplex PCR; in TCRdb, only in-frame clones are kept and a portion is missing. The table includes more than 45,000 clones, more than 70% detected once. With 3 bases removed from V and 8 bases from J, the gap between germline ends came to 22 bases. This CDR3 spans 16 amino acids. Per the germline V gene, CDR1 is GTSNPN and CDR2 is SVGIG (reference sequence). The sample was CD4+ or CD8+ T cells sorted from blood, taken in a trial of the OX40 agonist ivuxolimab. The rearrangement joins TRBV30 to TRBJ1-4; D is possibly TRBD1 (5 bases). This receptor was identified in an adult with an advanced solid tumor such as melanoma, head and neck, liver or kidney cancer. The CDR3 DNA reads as TGTGCCTGGAGGCCGAAACAGGACTACGTGACGGAAAAACTGTTTTTT. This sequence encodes CAWRPKQDYVTEKLFF.